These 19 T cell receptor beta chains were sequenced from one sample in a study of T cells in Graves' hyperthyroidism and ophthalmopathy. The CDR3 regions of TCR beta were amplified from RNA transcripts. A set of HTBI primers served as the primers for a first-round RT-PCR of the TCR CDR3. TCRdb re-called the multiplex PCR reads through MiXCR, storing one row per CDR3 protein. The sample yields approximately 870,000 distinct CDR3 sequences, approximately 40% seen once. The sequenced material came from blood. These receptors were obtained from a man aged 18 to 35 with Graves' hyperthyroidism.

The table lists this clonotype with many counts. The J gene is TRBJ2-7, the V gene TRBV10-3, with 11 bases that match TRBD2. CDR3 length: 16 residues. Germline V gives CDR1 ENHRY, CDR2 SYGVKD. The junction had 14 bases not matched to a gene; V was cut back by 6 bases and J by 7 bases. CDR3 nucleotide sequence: TGTGCCATCAGGGATTCCACTAGCGGGAGTAGCGGAGAGCAGTACTTC. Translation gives CAIRDSTSGSSGEQYF.

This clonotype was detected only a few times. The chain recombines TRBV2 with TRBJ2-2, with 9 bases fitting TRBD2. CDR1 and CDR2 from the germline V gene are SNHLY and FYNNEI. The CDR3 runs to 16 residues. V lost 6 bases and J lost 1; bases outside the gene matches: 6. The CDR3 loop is CASRELAGVNTGELFF. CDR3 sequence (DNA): TGTGCCAGCAGGGAGTTAGCGGGAGTGAACACCGGGGAGCTGTTTTTT. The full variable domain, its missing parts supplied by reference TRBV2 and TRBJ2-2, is EPEVTQTPSHQVTQMGQEVILRCVPISNHLYFYWYRQILGQKVEFLVSFYNNEISEKSEIFDDQFSVERPDGSNFTLKIRSTKLEDSAMYFCASRELAGVNTGELFFGEGSRLTVL.

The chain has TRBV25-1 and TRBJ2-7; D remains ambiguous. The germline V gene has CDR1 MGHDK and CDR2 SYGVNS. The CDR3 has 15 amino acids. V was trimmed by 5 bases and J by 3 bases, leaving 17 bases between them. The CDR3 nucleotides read TGTGCCAGCAGTTCGCCGGGCCCTACTGGCTACGAGCAGTACTTC. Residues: CASSSPGPTGYEQYF.

In nucleotides, the CDR3 is TGTGCCAGCAGAGAGAGTGCCTACAATGAGCAGTTCTTC. Translated: CASRESAYNEQFF. This chain connects TRBV2 to TRBJ2-5; no reliable D call. The J call is doubtful: the DNA matches TRBJ2-1 better. Germline CDR1 SNHLY, CDR2 FYNNEI. The CDR3 is 13 amino acids.

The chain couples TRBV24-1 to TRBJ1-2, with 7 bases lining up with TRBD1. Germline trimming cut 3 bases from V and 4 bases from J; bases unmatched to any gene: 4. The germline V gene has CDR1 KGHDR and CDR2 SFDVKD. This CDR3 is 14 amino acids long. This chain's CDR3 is CATSDPTGPYGYTF. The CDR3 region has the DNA TGTGCCACCAGTGATCCGACAGGGCCCTATGGCTACACCTTC.

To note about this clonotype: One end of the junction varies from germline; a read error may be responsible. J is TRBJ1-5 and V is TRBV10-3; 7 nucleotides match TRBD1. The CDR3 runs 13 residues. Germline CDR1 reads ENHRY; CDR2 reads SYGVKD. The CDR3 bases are TGTGCCAGCAGGATTCAGGGGGATCAGCCCCAACATTTT. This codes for CASRIQGDQPQHF.

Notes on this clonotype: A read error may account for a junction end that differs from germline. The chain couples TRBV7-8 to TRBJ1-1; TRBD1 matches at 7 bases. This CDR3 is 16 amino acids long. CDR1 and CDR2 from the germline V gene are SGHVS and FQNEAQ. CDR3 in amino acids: CASSRTLGQRNTEAFF. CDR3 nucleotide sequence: TGCGCCAGCAGCCGCACCCTGGGACAGAGGAACACTGAAGCTTTCTTT.

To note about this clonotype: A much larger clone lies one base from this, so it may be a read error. DNA for the CDR3: TGCAGCGTTGGGGCGGGGAGCTCCTACGAGCAGTACTTC. Translation: CSVGAGSSYEQYF. This chain uses TRBV29-1 with TRBJ2-7; the D gene is possibly TRBD2 (6 bases). Germline loops: CDR1 SQVTM, CDR2 ANQGSEA. V lost 4 bases, J lost 0 bases, and 10 bases lay in between. CDR3 length: 13 amino acids.

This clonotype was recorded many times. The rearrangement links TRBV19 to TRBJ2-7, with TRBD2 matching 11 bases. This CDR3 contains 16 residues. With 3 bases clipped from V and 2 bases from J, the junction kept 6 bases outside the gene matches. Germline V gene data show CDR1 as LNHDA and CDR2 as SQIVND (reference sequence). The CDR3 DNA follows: TGTGCCAGTAGTATGGGACTAGCGGACCCGCCCTACGAGCAGTACTTC. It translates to CASSMGLADPPYEQYF.

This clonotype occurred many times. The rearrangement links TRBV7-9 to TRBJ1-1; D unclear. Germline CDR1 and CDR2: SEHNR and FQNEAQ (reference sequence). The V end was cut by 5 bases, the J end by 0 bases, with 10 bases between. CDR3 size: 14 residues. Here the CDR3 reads CASSVRALNTEAFF. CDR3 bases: TGTGCCAGCAGCGTCCGGGCCCTGAACACTGAAGCTTTCTTT.

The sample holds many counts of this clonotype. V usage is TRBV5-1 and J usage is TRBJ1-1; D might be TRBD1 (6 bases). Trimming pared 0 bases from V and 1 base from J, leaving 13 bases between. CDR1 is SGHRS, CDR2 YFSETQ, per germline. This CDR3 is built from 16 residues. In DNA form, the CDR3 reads TGCGCCAGCAGCTTGGATCGCGGACAGACGAACACTGAAGCTTTCTTT. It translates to CASSLDRGQTNTEAFF.

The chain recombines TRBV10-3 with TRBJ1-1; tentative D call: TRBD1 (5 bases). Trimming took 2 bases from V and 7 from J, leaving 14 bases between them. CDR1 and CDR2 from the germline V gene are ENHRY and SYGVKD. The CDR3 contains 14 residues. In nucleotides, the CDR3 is TGTGCCATCAGTGAGGTTGGAGGGGACGGTGAAGCTTTCTTT. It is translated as CAISEVGGDGEAFF.

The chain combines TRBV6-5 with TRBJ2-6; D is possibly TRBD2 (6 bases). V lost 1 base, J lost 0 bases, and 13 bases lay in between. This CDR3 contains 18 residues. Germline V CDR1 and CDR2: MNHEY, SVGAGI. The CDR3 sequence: CASSYFRDSSSGANVLTF. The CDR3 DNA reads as TGTGCCAGCAGTTACTTCCGGGACTCGAGCTCTGGGGCCAACGTCCTGACTTTC.

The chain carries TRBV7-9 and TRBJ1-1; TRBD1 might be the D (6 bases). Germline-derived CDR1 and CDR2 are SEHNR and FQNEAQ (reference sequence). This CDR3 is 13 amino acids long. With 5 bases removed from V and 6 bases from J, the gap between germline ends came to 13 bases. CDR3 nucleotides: TGTGCCAGCAGCATACAGGGAAACGCTGAAGCTTTCTTT. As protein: CASSIQGNAEAFF. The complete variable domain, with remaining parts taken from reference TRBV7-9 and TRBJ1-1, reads DTGVSQNPRHKITKRGQNVTFRCDPISEHNRLYWYRQTLGQGPEFLTYFQNEAQLEKSRLLSDRFSAERPKGSFSTLEIQRTEQGDSAMYLCASSIQGNAEAFFGQGTRLTVV.

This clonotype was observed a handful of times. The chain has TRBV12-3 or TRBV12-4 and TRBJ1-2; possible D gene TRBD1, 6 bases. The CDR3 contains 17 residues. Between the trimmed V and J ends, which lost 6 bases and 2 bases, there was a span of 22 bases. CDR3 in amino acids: CASSPEIYEGGNYGYTF. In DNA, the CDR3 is TGTGCCAGCAGCCCAGAGATCTACGAGGGGGGCAACTATGGCTACACCTTC.

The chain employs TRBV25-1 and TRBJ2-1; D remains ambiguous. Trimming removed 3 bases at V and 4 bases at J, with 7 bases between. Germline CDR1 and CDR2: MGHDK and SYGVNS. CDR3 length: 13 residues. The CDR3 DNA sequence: TGTGCCAGCAGTGAGGGTATTTACAATGAGCAGTTCTTC. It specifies CASSEGIYNEQFF.

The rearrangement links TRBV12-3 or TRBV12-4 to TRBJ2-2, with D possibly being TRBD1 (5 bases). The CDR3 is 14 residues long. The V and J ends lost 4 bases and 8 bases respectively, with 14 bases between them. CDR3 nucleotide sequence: TGTGCCAGCAGTTCCGCAGACAGTCGGGGGGAGCTGTTTTTT. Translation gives CASSSADSRGELFF.

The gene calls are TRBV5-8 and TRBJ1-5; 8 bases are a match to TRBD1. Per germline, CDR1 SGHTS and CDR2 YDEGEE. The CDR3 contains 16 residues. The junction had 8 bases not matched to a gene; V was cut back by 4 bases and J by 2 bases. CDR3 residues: CASSTWTGKGNQPQHF. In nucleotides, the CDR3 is TGTGCCAGCAGCACCTGGACAGGGAAGGGCAATCAGCCCCAGCATTTT.

Here the CDR3 reads CASSPQVNQPQHF. DNA for the CDR3: TGTGCCAGCAGCCCCCAGGTAAATCAGCCCCAGCATTTT. The gene calls are TRBV7-2 and TRBJ1-5, with D unclear. The germline V gene encodes CDR1 SGHTA and CDR2 FQGNSA. V was cut by 5 bases and J by 4 bases, with 9 bases left in between. The CDR3 extends over 13 amino acids.